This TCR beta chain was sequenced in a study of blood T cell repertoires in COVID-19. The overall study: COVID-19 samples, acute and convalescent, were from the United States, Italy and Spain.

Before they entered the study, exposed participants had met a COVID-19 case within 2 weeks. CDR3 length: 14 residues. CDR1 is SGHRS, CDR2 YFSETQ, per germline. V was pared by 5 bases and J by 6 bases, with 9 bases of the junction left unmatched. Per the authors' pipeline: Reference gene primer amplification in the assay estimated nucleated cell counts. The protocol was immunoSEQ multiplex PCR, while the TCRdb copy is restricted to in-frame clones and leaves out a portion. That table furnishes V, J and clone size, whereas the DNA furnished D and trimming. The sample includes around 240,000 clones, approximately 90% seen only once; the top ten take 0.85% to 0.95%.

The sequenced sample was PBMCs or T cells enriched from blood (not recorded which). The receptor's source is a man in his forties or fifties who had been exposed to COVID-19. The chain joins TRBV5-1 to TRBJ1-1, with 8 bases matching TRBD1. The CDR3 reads CASSSFDRGPEAFF. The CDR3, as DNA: TGCGCCAGCAGTAGTTTTGACAGGGGCCCTGAAGCTTTCTTT. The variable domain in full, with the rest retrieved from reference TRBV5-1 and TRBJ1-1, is KAGVTQTPRYLIKTRGQQVTLSCSPISGHRSVSWYQQTPGQGLQFLFEYFSETQRNKGNFPGRFSGRQFSNSRSEMNVSTLELGDSALYLCASSSFDRGPEAFFGQGTRLTVV.